This T cell receptor (beta chain) derives from a study of blood T cells in healthy people across ages. Germline V gene lookup returns CDR1 SQVTM and CDR2 ANQGSEA. V was shortened by 6 bases and J by 10 bases, with 13 bases between the two germline ends. The CDR3 loop spans 11 amino acids. For the second PCR, which ran for 7 to 11 cycles, a sample-barcoded 5' primer and a J-beta primer mix were used. TCRdb used MiXCR to reprocess the 5' RACE reads, holding one entry per CDR3 protein. The table has roughly 1,700,000 distinct CDR3 sequences, 28% seen once. The TCR was taken from a woman in her twenties or thirties in good health. The sample consisted of blood. The V and J genes are TRBV29-1 and TRBJ2-1; D uncertain. CDR3 region: CSVVRNYEQFF. CDR3 nucleotide sequence: TGCAGCGTCGTAAGGAACTACGAGCAGTTCTTC.